This section outlines one TCR beta chain sequence together with its context. Antigen unknown. The data stem from a study of CD4 T cells in relation to SARS-CoV-2 and coronaviruses. From germline, CDR1 is SGHKS and CDR2 YYEKEE (reference sequence). The CDR3 is made up of 15 amino acids. V dropped 0 bases and J dropped 0 bases, with 10 bases sitting between them. The unexposed donors gave CD4+ T cells in about 2011-2019, prior to COVID-19. After around nine days of culture, CD4+ T cells were isolated. Assay used: immunoSEQ multiplex PCR; TCRdb lists only in-frame clones, some missing. The sample yields about 26,000 clones, roughly 66% seen once.

The TCR was taken from a human donor in good health. Sequenced: CD4+ T cells from PBMCs, cultured in vitro. This chain uses TRBV5-5 with TRBJ2-7; D gene unclear. This chain's CDR3 is CASSLVLVSSYEQYF. The CDR3 DNA sequence: TGTGCCAGCAGCTTGGTTTTAGTTTCCTCCTACGAGCAGTACTTC. Variable domain in full (rest from reference TRBV5-5 and TRBJ2-7): DAGVTQSPTHLIKTRGQQVTLRCSPISGHKSVSWYQQVLGQGPQFIFQYYEKEERGRGNFPDRFSARQFPNYSSELNVNALLLGDSALYLCASSLVLVSSYEQYFGPGTRLTVT.